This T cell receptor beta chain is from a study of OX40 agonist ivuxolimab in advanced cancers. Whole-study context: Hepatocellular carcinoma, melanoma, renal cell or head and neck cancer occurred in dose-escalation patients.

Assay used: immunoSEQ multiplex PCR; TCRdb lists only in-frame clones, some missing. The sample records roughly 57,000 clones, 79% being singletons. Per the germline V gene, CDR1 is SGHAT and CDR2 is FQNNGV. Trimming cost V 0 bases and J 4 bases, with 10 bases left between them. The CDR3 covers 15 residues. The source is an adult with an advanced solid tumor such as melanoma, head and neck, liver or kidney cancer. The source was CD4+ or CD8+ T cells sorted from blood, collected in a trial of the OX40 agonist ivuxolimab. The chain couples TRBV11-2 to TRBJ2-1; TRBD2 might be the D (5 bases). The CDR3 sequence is CASSLDAGSYNEQFF. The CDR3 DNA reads TGTGCCAGCAGCTTAGACGCGGGCTCTTACAATGAGCAGTTCTTC.